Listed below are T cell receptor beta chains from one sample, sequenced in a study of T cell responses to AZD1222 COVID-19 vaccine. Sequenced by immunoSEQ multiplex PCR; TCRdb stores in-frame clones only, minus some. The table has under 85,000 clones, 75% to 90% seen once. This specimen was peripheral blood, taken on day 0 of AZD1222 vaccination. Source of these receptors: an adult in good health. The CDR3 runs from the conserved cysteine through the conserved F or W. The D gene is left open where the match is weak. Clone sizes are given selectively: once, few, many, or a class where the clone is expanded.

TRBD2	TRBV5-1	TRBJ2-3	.	TGCGCCAGCGGTATAGCGGGAGAGGGGGCAGATACGCAGTATTTT	CASGIAGEGADTQYF
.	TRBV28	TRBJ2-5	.	TGTGCCAGCAGTTCCGGACAGCAAGAGACCCAGTACTTC	CASSSGQQETQYF
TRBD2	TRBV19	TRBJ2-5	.	TGTGCCAGTAGTCCCCCTAGCGGGAGGGCCGAGACCCAGTACTTC	CASSPPSGRAETQYF
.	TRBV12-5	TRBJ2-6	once	TGTGCTAGTGGTTTGACTTCGAACGTCCTGACTTTC	CASGLTSNVLTF
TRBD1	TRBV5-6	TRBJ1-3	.	TGTGCCAGCAGCCCACAGGGGGCAGGTGGAAACACCATATATTTT	CASSPQGAGGNTIYF
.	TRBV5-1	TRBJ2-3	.	TGCGCCAGCAGCTTGACGAATCCCGGCGGGAGCACAGATACGCAGTATTTT	CASSLTNPGGSTDTQYF
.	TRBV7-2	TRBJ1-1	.	TGTGCCAGCAGCCCCGAGGTATCCCGGAACACTGAAGCTTTCTTT	CASSPEVSRNTEAFF
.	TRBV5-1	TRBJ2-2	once	TGCGCCAGCAGCTTGACCAGGGCGGTGGGCACCGGGGAGCTGTTTTTT	CASSLTRAVGTGELFF
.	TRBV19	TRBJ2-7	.	TGTGCCAGTAGTACAACCCTCAGGAGCTTCTCCTACGAGCAGTACTTC	CASSTTLRSFSYEQYF
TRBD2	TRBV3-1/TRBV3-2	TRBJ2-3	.	TGTGCCAGCAGCCAAGATCCGGGAGGGACAGATACGCAGTATTTT	CASSQDPGGTDTQYF
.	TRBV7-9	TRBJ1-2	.	TGTGCCAGCAGCTTTCAGGAGACCGGGGCCTATGGCTACACCTTC	CASSFQETGAYGYTF
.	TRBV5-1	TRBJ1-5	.	TGCGCCAGCAGCTTGGGGACAGGCAATCAGCCCCAGCATTTT	CASSLGTGNQPQHF
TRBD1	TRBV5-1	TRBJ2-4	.	TGCGCCAGCAGCTTGGAAGCCGGGACAGCAATCCTAGGGAACATTCAGTACTTC	CASSLEAGTAILGNIQYF
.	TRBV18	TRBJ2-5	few	TGTGCCAGCTCACCGGACAGTTTCCAAGAGACCCAGTACTTC	CASSPDSFQETQYF
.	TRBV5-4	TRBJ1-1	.	TGTGCCAGCAGCTTAGAGGTTCACACTGAAGCTTTCTTT	CASSLEVHTEAFF
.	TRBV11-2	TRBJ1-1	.	TGTGCCAGCAGCTTAAACAGGGAGGAGCTGGTAGCTTTCTTT	CASSLNREELVAFF
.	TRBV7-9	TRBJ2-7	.	TGTGCCAGCAGTTTGGACTCCCCCTACGAGCAGTACTTC	CASSLDSPYEQYF
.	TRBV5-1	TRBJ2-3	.	TGCGCCAGCAGCTTGGAAGAAGGTTTGGATACGCAGTATTTT	CASSLEEGLDTQYF
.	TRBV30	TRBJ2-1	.	TGTGCCTGGGGCACACTTGACTACAATGAGCAGTTCTTC	CAWGTLDYNEQFF
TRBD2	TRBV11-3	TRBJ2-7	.	TGTGCCAGCAGCCCCTGGGGCGGGAGTGCGGCCTACGAGCAGTACTTC	CASSPWGGSAAYEQYF
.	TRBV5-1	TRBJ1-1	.	TGCGCCAGCAGCCCGGACATGAACACTGAAGCTTTCTTT	CASSPDMNTEAFF
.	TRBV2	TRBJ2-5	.	TGTGCCAGCAGGGGCAGATTAGATACGGAGACCCAGTACTTC	CASRGRLDTETQYF
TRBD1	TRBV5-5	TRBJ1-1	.	TGTGCCAGCAGCTTACCGGGACAGGGGGAACAGAACACTGAAGCTTTCTTT	CASSLPGQGEQNTEAFF
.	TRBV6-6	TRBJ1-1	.	TGTGCCAGCAGTTACAAGGGTTACTCCCAGAACACTGAAGCTTTCTTT	CASSYKGYSQNTEAFF
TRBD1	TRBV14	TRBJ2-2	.	TGTGCCAGCAGCCCACAGGGGGCCCTAGCTCGGGAGCTGTTTTTT	CASSPQGALARELFF
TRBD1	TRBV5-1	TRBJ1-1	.	TGCGCCAGCAGCTTGGGAGACAGGGAAACCACTGAAGCTTTCTTT	CASSLGDRETTEAFF
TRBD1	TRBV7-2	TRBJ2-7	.	TGTGCCAGCAGCTTAGGATCAGGGGGATACGAGCAGTACTTC	CASSLGSGGYEQYF
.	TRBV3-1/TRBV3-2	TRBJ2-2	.	TGTGCCAGCAGCCCAGAGGCAACCCTTGGCGCCGGGGAGCTGTTTTTT	CASSPEATLGAGELFF
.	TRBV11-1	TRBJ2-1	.	TGTGCCAGCAGCTACCGTGCGGACAATGAGCAGTTCTTC	CASSYRADNEQFF
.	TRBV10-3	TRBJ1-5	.	TGTGCCATCAGTGACGGTAGAGGAGTTAGCAATCAGCCCCAGCATTTT	CAISDGRGVSNQPQHF
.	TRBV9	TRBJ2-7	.	TGTGCCAGCAGCGTAGGTGGGGGTCTCCCCTACGAGCAGTACTTC	CASSVGGGLPYEQYF
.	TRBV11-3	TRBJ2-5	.	TGTGCCAGCAGCTTAGGAATGGGACTTCAGTACTTC	CASSLGMGLQYF
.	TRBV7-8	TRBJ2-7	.	TGTGCCAGCAGCCCCAATGAGGGGTCGGTGTACGAGCAGTACTTC	CASSPNEGSVYEQYF
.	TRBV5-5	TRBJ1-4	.	TGTGCCAGCAGTAATTGGGAGAATGAAAAACTGTTTTTT	CASSNWENEKLFF